The rows below give T cell receptor beta chains drawn from one sample of a study of T cells in Graves' hyperthyroidism and ophthalmopathy. A single record per CDR3 protein comes from TCRdb applying MiXCR to the multiplex PCR reads. The sample carries more than 300,000 distinct CDR3 sequences, approximately 15% recorded once. The sequenced material came from blood. All receptors come from a woman in her twenties or thirties with Graves' ophthalmopathy. The CDR3 runs from the conserved cysteine through the conserved F or W. Fields, in order: J gene, V gene, clone size, D gene, CDR3 protein, CDR3 DNA. A D gene is named only where the DNA matches it firmly. Size is omitted from some rows. Given values are once, few, many or a class for expanded clones.

TRBJ2-1	TRBV20-1	many	-	CSAGGRGTNNEQFF	TGCAGTGCTGGAGGGCGGGGTACCAACAATGAGCAGTTCTTC
TRBJ1-6	TRBV28	many	-	CASSFSLSVSSPLHF	TGTGCCAGCAGTTTTTCCTTGTCGGTTTCTTCACCCCTCCACTTT
TRBJ2-3	TRBV24-1	-	-	CATSDRTAETRPDTQYF	TGTGCCACCAGTGATCGCACAGCTGAGACTCGCCCAGATACGCAGTATTTT
TRBJ2-2	TRBV7-9	many	-	CASSLNGELFF	TGTGCCAGCAGCTTAAACGGGGAGCTGTTTTTT
TRBJ2-5	TRBV6-1	many	TRBD1	CASYLQGIQETQYF	TGTGCCAGTTACCTACAGGGGATCCAAGAGACCCAGTACTTC
TRBJ2-2	TRBV19	few	TRBD1	CAGHRGRFAGELFF	TGTGCCGGCCACAGGGGGCGGTTTGCCGGGGAGCTGTTTTTT
TRBJ1-6	TRBV5-1	few	TRBD1	CASSQRGGGPNSPLHF	TGCGCCAGCAGCCAGCGGGGAGGGGGCCCAAATTCACCCCTCCACTTT
TRBJ2-3	TRBV28	many	-	CASSGSPNTDTQYF	TGTGCCAGCAGCGGGAGCCCGAACACAGATACGCAGTATTTT
TRBJ2-3	TRBV6-2/TRBV6-3	few	TRBD1	CASRDRGSSTDTQYF	TGTGCCAGCAGGGACAGGGGATCGAGCACAGATACGCAGTATTTT
TRBJ2-1	TRBV7-3	many	TRBD2	CASSRDFSGGAAEQFF	TGTGCCAGCAGCCGGGACTTTAGCGGGGGGGCCGCTGAGCAGTTCTTC
TRBJ2-1	TRBV30	many	-	CAWSARFLRRDNEQFF	TGTGCCTGGAGTGCGAGATTCCTGCGCCGGGACAATGAGCAGTTCTTC